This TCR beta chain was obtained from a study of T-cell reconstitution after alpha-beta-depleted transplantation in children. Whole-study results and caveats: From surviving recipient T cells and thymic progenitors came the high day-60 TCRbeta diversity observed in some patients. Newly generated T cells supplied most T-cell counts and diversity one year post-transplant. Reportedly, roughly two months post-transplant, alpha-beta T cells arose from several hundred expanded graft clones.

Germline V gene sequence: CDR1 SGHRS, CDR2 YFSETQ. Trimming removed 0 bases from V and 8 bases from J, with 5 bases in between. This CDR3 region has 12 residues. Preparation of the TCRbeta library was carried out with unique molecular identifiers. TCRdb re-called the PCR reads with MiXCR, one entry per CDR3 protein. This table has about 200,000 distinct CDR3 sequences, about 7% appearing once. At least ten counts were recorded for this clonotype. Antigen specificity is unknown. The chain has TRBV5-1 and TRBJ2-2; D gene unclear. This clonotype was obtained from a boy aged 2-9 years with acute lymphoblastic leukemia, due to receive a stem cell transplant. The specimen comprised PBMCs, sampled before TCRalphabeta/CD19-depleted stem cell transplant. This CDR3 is CASSLAIGELFF. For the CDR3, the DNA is TGCGCCAGCAGCTTGGCCATTGGGGAGCTGTTTTTT. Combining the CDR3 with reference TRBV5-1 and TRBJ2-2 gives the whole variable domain KAGVTQTPRYLIKTRGQQVTLSCSPISGHRSVSWYQQTPGQGLQFLFEYFSETQRNKGNFPGRFSGRQFSNSRSEMNVSTLELGDSALYLCASSLAIGELFFGEGSRLTVL.